This T cell receptor (beta chain) was obtained from a study of vaccination and CD4 T cells after COVID-19. Comment on this clonotype: Its antigen is not known.

The time point is: late sampling 161 to 241 days after vaccination in three convalescent patients. Regarding treatment: roughly 11-day PBMC culture with coronavirus spike peptide pools or control peptides (ViraFEST assay). Every well contained 1.5 million to 2.5 million PBMCs, which were grown with about 10 IU/ml IL-2 and 10 ug/ml peptide pools. Researchers used the Oncomine TCR Beta short-read assay to sequence DNA from cultured CD4+ T cells. MiXCR was run by TCRdb on the PCR reads, yielding one entry per CDR3 protein. The table lists around 25,000 distinct CDR3 sequences, around 42% of them singletons. The sequenced sample was CD4+ T cells from blood, cultured in vitro, obtained about 7 months after SARS-CoV-2 vaccination. This TCR was recovered from a human donor who had recovered from COVID-19.

CDR3 amino acids: CASRTTSFGNYGYTF. In DNA, the CDR3 is TGTGCCAGCAGGACGACTTCTTTCGGGAACTATGGCTACACCTTC. The chain has TRBV28 and TRBJ1-2; no definite D call. The V gene's germline CDR1 is MDHEN and CDR2 SYDVKM. The length of the CDR3 is 15 residues. V lost 6 bases to trimming and J lost 2 bases, with 16 bases between them.